This T cell receptor beta chain comes out of a study of cytomegalovirus exposure and HLA in healthy donors. Profiled with immunoSEQ multiplex PCR; TCRdb holds only in-frame clones, not every one. The table records about 68,000 clones, about 90% of them present only once. CDR1 and CDR2 from the germline V gene are SEHNR and FQNEAQ (reference sequence). The CDR3 has 14 amino acids. V was trimmed by 2 bases and J by 8 bases, leaving 13 bases between them. The sequenced material came from PBMCs. This rearrangement joins TRBV7-9 to TRBJ2-1; tentatively, D is TRBD1 (6 bases). The receptor was derived from a man aged 18 to 29 in good health and CMV-seronegative. CDR3 amino acids: CASSLTGFYHEQFF. The CDR3 DNA sequence: TGTGCCAGCAGCTTAACAGGGTTTTACCATGAGCAGTTCTTC. Using reference TRBV7-9 and TRBJ2-1 for the parts outside the CDR3, the full variable domain is DTGVSQNPRHKITKRGQNVTFRCDPISEHNRLYWYRQTLGQGPEFLTYFQNEAQLEKSRLLSDRFSAERPKGSFSTLEIQRTEQGDSAMYLCASSLTGFYHEQFFGPGTRLTVL.